These T cell receptor beta chains were read from a single sample in a study of blood T cell repertoires in COVID-19. Repertoires were generated with immunoSEQ multiplex PCR, while TCRdb's copy carries only in-frame clones and drops some. This table holds around 150,000 clones, approximately 95% found once. Sequencing was carried out using peripheral blood. The receptors here all came from a woman in her sixties with COVID-19, enrolled during active disease. CDR3s include the opening cysteine and the closing phenylalanine or tryptophan. Each record gives: D gene, V gene, clone size, J gene, CDR3 protein, CDR3 DNA. A D gene is named only where the DNA matches it firmly. A clone size is listed for some rows: how often the clone was seen (once, few, many), or a class if it is expanded.

TRBD1	TRBV9	NA	TRBJ2-2	CASSVGTVFYTGELFF	TGTGCCAGCAGCGTCGGGACAGTTTTCTACACCGGGGAGCTGTTTTTT
TRBD1	TRBV2	NA	TRBJ1-1	CASRTGGYTEAFF	TGTGCCAGCCGGACAGGTGGATACACTGAAGCTTTCTTT
TRBD2	TRBV5-1	once	TRBJ2-5	CASSFASGGRGETQYF	TGCGCCAGCAGCTTTGCTAGCGGGGGGCGCGGGGAGACCCAGTACTTC
NA	TRBV11-3	NA	TRBJ1-1	CASSLEANTEAFF	TGTGCCAGCAGCTTAGAGGCGAACACTGAAGCTTTCTTT
TRBD1	TRBV19	NA	TRBJ1-2	CASSILLGQGSYGYTF	TGTGCCAGTAGTATCCTCCTAGGACAGGGGTCCTATGGCTACACCTTC
NA	TRBV5-3	NA	TRBJ1-5	CARSSTRDYSNQPQHF	TGTGCCAGAAGCTCGACCAGGGATTATAGCAATCAGCCCCAGCATTTT
NA	TRBV4-1	NA	TRBJ1-2	CASSQTGPGGYTF	TGCGCCAGCAGCCAGACCGGACCAGGGGGCTACACCTTC
TRBD1	TRBV7-9	NA	TRBJ1-4	CASSLDLKQGFNEKLFF	TGTGCCAGCAGCTTAGACCTAAAACAGGGGTTTAATGAAAAACTGTTTTTT
NA	TRBV6-5	NA	TRBJ1-3	CASRPSESGNTIYF	TGTGCCAGCAGGCCATCAGAATCTGGAAACACCATATATTTT
NA	TRBV11-2	NA	TRBJ1-2	CASSSVQGNYGYTF	TGTGCCAGCAGCTCCGTACAGGGTAACTATGGCTACACCTTC
NA	TRBV7-2	few	TRBJ1-2	CASSLERLNGYTF	TGTGCCAGCAGCTTAGAGAGGCTCAATGGCTACACCTTC
TRBD2	TRBV5-6	NA	TRBJ2-1	CASSLVGLAHEQFF	TGTGCCAGCAGCTTGGTAGGACTAGCCCATGAGCAGTTCTTC
NA	TRBV7-2	NA	TRBJ2-2	CASSLDYRTNTGELFF	TGTGCCAGCAGCTTAGATTACAGGACGAACACCGGGGAGCTGTTTTTT
NA	TRBV19	NA	TRBJ1-1	CASHPIDSGGNTEAFF	TGTGCCAGCCACCCTATCGACTCGGGGGGGAACACTGAAGCTTTCTTT
TRBD2	TRBV7-9	few	TRBJ2-7	CASSRGGYEQYF	TGTGCCAGCAGCCGGGGGGGCTACGAGCAGTACTTC